The T cell receptor (beta chain) described here comes from a study of T cell clusters in autoimmune cytopenias. One tube held mixed TRB-A and TRB-B primer pools for touch-down PCR. TCRdb processed the multiplex PCR reads again and assigns one entry to each CDR3 protein, with no DNA. Recorded for this sample: approximately 5,000 distinct CDR3 sequences. Germline V gene data show CDR1 as MNHEY and CDR2 as SVGAGI. CDR3 length equals 15 residues. TRB amplification used 250 ng of peripheral blood genomic DNA. The sample also formed part of further work on T cell repertoires in aging, cancer and after chemotherapy. That paper states: Healthy donor repertoires were recorded over several months to years and showed clear clonal overlap. Untreated cancer patients had significantly lower blood TCR diversity than age-matched healthy donors.

The chain carries TRBV6-5 and TRBJ1-5; no DNA is available, so the TRBD1 call from TCRdb remains unchecked. Sequencing was carried out using peripheral blood. This sequence originates from a human donor in good health. CDR3 amino acids: CASSYGRGYNQPQHF.